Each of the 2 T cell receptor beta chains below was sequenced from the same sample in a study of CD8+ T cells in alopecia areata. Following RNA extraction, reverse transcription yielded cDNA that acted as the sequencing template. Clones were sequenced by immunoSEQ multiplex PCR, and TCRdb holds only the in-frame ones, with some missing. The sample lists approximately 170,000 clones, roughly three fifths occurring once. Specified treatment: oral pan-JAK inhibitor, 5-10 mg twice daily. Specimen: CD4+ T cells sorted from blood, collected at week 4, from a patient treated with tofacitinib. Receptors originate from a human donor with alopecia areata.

The CDR3 reads CASSALRDRGQTQYF. For the CDR3, the DNA is TGTGCCAGCAGCGCCCTCCGGGACAGGGGACAGACCCAGTACTTC. The chain is built from TRBV6-5 and TRBJ2-5; 10 bases fit TRBD1. The CDR3 extends over 15 amino acids. The ends lost 6 bases at V and 6 bases at J; junction bases unmatched: 10. Per the germline V gene, CDR1 is MNHEY and CDR2 is SVGAGI.

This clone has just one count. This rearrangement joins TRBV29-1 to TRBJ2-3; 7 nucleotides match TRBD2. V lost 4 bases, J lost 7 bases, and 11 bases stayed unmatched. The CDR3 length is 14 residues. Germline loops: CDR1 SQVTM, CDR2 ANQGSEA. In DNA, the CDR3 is TGCAGCGTTGCTCCTAGCGGACCCTCCAATACGCAGTATTTT. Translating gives CSVAPSGPSNTQYF.